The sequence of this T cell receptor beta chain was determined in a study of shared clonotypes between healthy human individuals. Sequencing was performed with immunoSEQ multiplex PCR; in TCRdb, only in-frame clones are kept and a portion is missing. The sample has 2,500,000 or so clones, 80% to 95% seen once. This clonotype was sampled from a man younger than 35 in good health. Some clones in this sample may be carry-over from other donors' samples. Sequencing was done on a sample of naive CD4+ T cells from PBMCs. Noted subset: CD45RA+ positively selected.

The CDR3 protein is CASSVVGESQPQHF. DNA for the CDR3: TGTGCCAGCAGCGTAGTGGGGGAGAGTCAGCCCCAGCATTTT. J is TRBJ1-5 and V is TRBV9, with D perhaps matching TRBD1 (5 bases). Germline assignment: CDR1 SGDLS and CDR2 YYNGEE. This CDR3 has 14 amino acids. Trimming shortened V by 0 bases and J by 6 bases, and 10 bases separated the two germline ends. Variable domain in full (rest from reference TRBV9 and TRBJ1-5): DSGVTQTPKHLITATGQRVTLRCSPRSGDLSVYWYQQSLDQGLQFLIQYYNGEERAKGNILERFSAQQFPDLHSELNLSSLELGDSALYFCASSVVGESQPQHFGDGTRLSIL.